The clone carrying this T cell receptor (beta chain) has only one observation. These data come from a study of blood T cell repertoires in COVID-19. Study summary: The study drew acute and convalescent COVID-19 samples from the United States, Italy and Spain. From T cells, B-cell-depleted T cells, or PBMCs came the material, which was cDNA or gDNA.

Germline assignment: CDR1 SGHDT and CDR2 YYEEEE. This CDR3 contains 14 residues. V gave up 3 bases and J gave up 8 bases, with 15 bases separating them. As originally analysed: How many nucleated cells were present was estimated from reference gene primer amplification. This table comes from immunoSEQ multiplex PCR, and its TCRdb copy is limited to in-frame clones, with some not included. From that table come the V and J calls and clone size; the DNA was used to work out D and trimming. Of 110,000 to 150,000 clones listed, approximately 80% are singletons. The sample was peripheral blood. The rearrangement links TRBV5-6 to TRBJ2-1; D perhaps matches TRBD1 (6 bases). The sequence was obtained from a man in his 60s with active or convalescent COVID-19. This CDR3 is CASSSETGMDEQFF. The CDR3 DNA reads as TGTGCCAGCAGCTCCGAGACAGGAATGGATGAGCAGTTCTTC.